The 5 T cell receptor beta chains below come from one sample, sequenced in a study of T cell clonality in common variable immunodeficiency. Clones were read by immunoSEQ multiplex PCR, and TCRdb kept only the in-frame ones, dropping some. The record shows 40,000 to 55,000 clones for this sample, with no singletons present. Sequencing was performed on peripheral blood mononuclear cells. These receptors were obtained from a person between 18 and 75 years old in good health.

At least ten counts were recorded for this clone. The sequence runs out 3 residues before the end of the CDR3; the remainder is reconstructed from the germline J gene. This chain uses TRBV18 with TRBJ2-3, with 10 bases identical to TRBD2. Germline-derived CDR1 and CDR2 are KGHSH and LQKENI. The CDR3 is made up of 17 amino acids. The ends lost 3 bases at V and 3 bases at J; junction bases unmatched: 9. The CDR3 loop reads CASSPWPSGGGTDTQYF. CDR3 DNA, as far as it was read: TGTGCCAGCTCACCGTGGCCTAGCGGGGGAGGTACAGATACG.

This clone was recorded at least ten times. CDR3 in amino acids: CASSQDTSGGGDGELFF. CDR3 DNA, as far as it was read: TGCGCCAGCAGCCAAGACACTAGCGGGGGGGGTGACGGGGAG. This chain links TRBV4-1 with TRBJ2-2; the match to TRBD2 covers 13 bases. The read terminates 3 residues ahead of where the CDR3 ends, so the germline J gene completes it. The CDR3 is 17 amino acids. CDR1 is MGHRA and CDR2 is YSYEKL in the germline V gene. The V segment lost 0 bases and the J segment 7 bases; nucleotides outside the gene matches: 5.

For this clone: Coverage ceases 3 residues before the CDR3 finishes, and the germline J gene fills in the end. The rearrangement links TRBV23-1 to TRBJ2-1; TRBD2 might be the D (5 bases). TRBV23-1 belongs to the ORF category, with a function that is uncertain. The CDR3 is made up of 14 amino acids. Trimming removed 2 bases from V and 7 bases from J, with 12 bases in between. Partial CDR3 DNA: TGCGCCAGCAGTCAACCCTACCCGGGGAATGAG. It specifies CASSQPYPGNE. The CDR3 reads in full as CASSQPYPGNEQFF.

This clone was seen repeatedly, ten times or more. The sequenced fragment ends 3 residues before the CDR3 boundary, so the rest is inferred from the germline J gene. The chain employs TRBV6-2 or TRBV6-3 and TRBJ1-4, with D perhaps TRBD1 (6 bases). The CDR3 has 14 residues. V lost 9 bases to trimming and J lost 0 bases, with 11 bases between them. Germline V gives CDR1 MNHEY, CDR2 SVGEGT. The DNA read from the CDR3 is TGTGCCAGGCGGGCAGGGGCAACTAATGAAAAA. This codes for CARRAGATNEK. The entire CDR3 protein is CARRAGATNEKLFF.

This clone came up many times. The read comes to an end 3 residues before the CDR3 does, leaving the germline J gene to fill in the end. The rearrangement joins TRBV5-1 to TRBJ2-3, with 15 bases aligning to TRBD2. The germline CDR1 and CDR2 sequences are SGHRS and YFSETQ. Losses at the gene ends were 4 bases for V and 3 bases for J; bases not matched to a gene: 3. The length of the CDR3 is 16 residues. This CDR3 is CASSEGLAGGTDTQYF. The sequenced part of the CDR3 DNA is TGCGCCAGCAGCGAGGGACTAGCGGGAGGAACAGATACG.